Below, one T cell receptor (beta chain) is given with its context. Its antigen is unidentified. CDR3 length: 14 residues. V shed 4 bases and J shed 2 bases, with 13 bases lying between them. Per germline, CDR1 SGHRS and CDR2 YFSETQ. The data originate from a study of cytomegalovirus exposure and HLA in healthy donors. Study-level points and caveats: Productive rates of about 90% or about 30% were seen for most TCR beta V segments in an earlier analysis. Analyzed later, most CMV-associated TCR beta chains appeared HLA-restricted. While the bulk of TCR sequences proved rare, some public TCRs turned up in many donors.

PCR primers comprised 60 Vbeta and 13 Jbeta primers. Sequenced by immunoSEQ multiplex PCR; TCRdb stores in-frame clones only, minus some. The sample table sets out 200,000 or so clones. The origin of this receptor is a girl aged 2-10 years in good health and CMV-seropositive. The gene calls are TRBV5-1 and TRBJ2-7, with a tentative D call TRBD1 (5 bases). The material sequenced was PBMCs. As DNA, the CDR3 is TGCGCCAGCAGCATGACAGTACCCGCCTACGAGCAGTACTTC. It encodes CASSMTVPAYEQYF.